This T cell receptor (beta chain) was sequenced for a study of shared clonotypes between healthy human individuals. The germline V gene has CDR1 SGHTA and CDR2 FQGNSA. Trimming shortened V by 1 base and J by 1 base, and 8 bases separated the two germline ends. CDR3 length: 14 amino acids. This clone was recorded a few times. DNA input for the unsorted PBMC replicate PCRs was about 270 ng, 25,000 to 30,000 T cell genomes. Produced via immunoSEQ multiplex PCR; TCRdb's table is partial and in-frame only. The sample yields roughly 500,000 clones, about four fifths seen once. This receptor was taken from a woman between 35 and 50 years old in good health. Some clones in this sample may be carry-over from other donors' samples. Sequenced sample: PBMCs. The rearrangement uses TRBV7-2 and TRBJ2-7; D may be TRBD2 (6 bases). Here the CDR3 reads CASSLGGMSYEQYF. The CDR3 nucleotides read TGTGCCAGCAGCTTAGGCGGGATGTCCTACGAGCAGTACTTC.